The TCR beta chain described here comes from a study of CD8 T cells in Susac syndrome. Germline values: CDR1 GTSNPN, CDR2 SVGIG (reference sequence). V lost 0 bases, J lost 7 bases, and 13 bases lay in between. The CDR3 has 15 amino acids. A quantity of roughly 0.5 to 1 ug RNA underwent reverse transcription using random hexamers. Amplification of TCR beta CDR3 was carried out by immunoSEQ multiplex PCR, which covered 54 Vbeta and 13 Jbeta segments. From the immunoSEQ multiplex PCR reads, TCRdb called clonotypes with MiXCR, one entry per CDR3 protein. The sample holds approximately 200,000 distinct CDR3 sequences, roughly 95% seen once. Sequencing of TCR beta drew on CD8+ and CD4+ T cells from blood. The multiple sclerosis control group comprised treatment-naive patients with stable or active relapsing-remitting disease. Purification of the CD8+ and CD4+ T cells relied on negative isolation, and TEMRA cells underwent FACS enrichment.

V and J are TRBV30 and TRBJ1-6, with unresolved D. The sequencing input was CD4+ T cells from PBMCs. The source is a human donor with multiple sclerosis. The CDR3 coding sequence is TGTGCCTGGAGTGTAGGCCGATCCAGAAATTCACCCCTCCACTTT. It specifies CAWSVGRSRNSPLHF.